The subject of this entry is one T cell receptor (beta chain). Its antigen is undetermined. Sequenced by immunoSEQ multiplex PCR; TCRdb stores in-frame clones only, minus some. The sample yields 300,000 to 450,000 clones, around 86% seen once. This specimen belongs to a study of cytomegalovirus exposure and HLA in healthy donors. General study points: Most observed TCR sequences were rare, whereas some public TCRs were detected in many donors.

The CDR3 sequence is 18 residues long. This sequence originates from a woman under 30 in good health and CMV-seronegative. The chain couples TRBV12-2 to TRBJ2-6; TRBD1 was called by the table and not checked on the DNA. TRBV12-2 corresponds to a pseudogene. Sequences were obtained from PBMCs. The CDR3 DNA reads TGTGCAAGTCGCTTAGCGCCCTCCAGGGGGTCAGGGGCCAACGTCCTGACTTTC. It translates to CASRLAPSRGSGANVLTF.